This T cell receptor beta chain originates from a study of graft-versus-host responses after intestinal transplantation. The CDR3 length is 16 residues. Germline CDR1 is SGDLS and CDR2 is YYNGEE. Germline trimming cut 0 bases from V and 9 bases from J; bases unmatched to any gene: 10. Sequencing used immunoSEQ multiplex PCR; TCRdb keeps in-frame clones, though not all of them. The table shows fewer than 25,000 clones, with less than 60% occurring only once. Notes on the study in general: Allografts carried high graft-versus-host to host-versus-graft clonal ratios in patients having graft-donor T cell macrochimerism.

The sequencing used alloreactive CD4+ T cells from a mixed lymphocyte reaction culture, collected before intestinal transplant. Regarding subset: CFSE-low proliferating T cells sorted from approximately 6-day pre-transplant mixed lymphocyte reaction (GvH or HvG direction). This receptor was taken from a human patient who received an intestinal transplant. This sequence joins TRBV9 and TRBJ2-1, with TRBD2 matching 9 bases. In DNA, the CDR3 is TGTGCCAGCAGCGTAGTATTGGCGGGGGGGCTCGGTGAGCAGTTCTTC. Its translation: CASSVVLAGGLGEQFF.